This entry lists 32 T cell receptor beta chains sequenced from one sample in a study of blood T cell repertoires in COVID-19. Produced via immunoSEQ multiplex PCR; TCRdb's table is partial and in-frame only. The sample has some 300,000 clones; 86% are singletons. The sequenced sample was peripheral blood. The receptors shown here come from an older woman with COVID-19, enrolled during active disease.

A few counts support this clone. This chain links TRBV19 with TRBJ1-3, with 8 bases matching TRBD1. Germline V lookup: CDR1 LNHDA, CDR2 SQIVND (reference sequence). The CDR3 has 14 amino acids. The junction had 6 bases not matched to a gene; V was cut back by 7 bases and J by 4 bases. The CDR3 DNA sequence: TGTGCCAGTACCAACCGACAGGGGGGAAACACCATATATTTT. Protein product: CASTNRQGGNTIYF.

The rearrangement links TRBV20-1 to TRBJ1-1; D gene ambiguous. Germline V gene sequence: CDR1 DFQATT, CDR2 SNEGSKA (reference sequence). CDR3 length equals 11 residues. CDR3 nucleotides: TGCAGCCCACGAGATACCACTGAAGCTTTCTTT. Translating gives CSPRDTTEAFF.

Only one count was recorded for this clone. V is TRBV28 and J is TRBJ1-5; D may be TRBD1 (6 bases). The CDR3 is made up of 16 amino acids. The V gene lost 8 bases and the J gene lost 4 bases, with 21 bases spanning the gap. From germline, CDR1 is MDHEN and CDR2 SYDVKM. The CDR3 here is CASGHLSIQGNQPQHF. The CDR3 DNA sequence: TGTGCCAGCGGCCATTTATCGATTCAGGGGAATCAGCCCCAGCATTTT.

The CDR3 bases are TGTGCCAGCAAGGGATTTCCCGGGGTTGGCTACACCTTC. Its translation is CASKGFPGVGYTF. The chain joins TRBV28 to TRBJ1-2, with unresolved D. There are 13 residues in the CDR3. Trimming cost V 7 bases and J 7 bases, with 16 bases left between them. Germline lookup yields CDR1 MDHEN and CDR2 SYDVKM.

This chain uses TRBV6-5 with TRBJ1-2, with 10 bases matching TRBD1. Trimming at V came to 5 bases and at J to 8 bases, leaving 8 bases not matched to a gene. This CDR3 has 14 amino acids. The V gene's germline CDR1 is MNHEY and CDR2 SVGAGI. The CDR3 loop is CASSPAMTGGGYTF. As DNA, the CDR3 is TGTGCCAGCAGTCCAGCCATGACAGGGGGCGGCTACACCTTC.

The rearrangement joins TRBV6-6 to TRBJ1-2; D not resolved. Between the trimmed V and J ends, which lost 2 bases and 0 bases, there was a span of 4 bases. Germline V CDR1 and CDR2: MNHNY, SVGAGI (reference sequence). This CDR3 has 13 residues. In DNA form, the CDR3 reads TGTGCCAGCAGTTACGGAGCTAACTATGGCTACACCTTC. It codes for CASSYGANYGYTF.

The chain couples TRBV6-2 or TRBV6-3 to TRBJ1-2; TRBD1 aligns across 8 bases. CDR1 is MNHEY, CDR2 SVGEGT, per germline. The CDR3 length is 13 residues. Trimming removed 4 bases from V and 6 bases from J; junction bases left unmatched: 4. The chain's CDR3 is CASSLQGVDGYTF. The CDR3 DNA reads TGTGCCAGCAGTTTACAGGGGGTGGATGGCTACACCTTC.

The CDR3 coding sequence is TGTGCCAGCAGCTTGGACAGGGGGAACACTGAAGCTTTCTTT. This sequence encodes CASSLDRGNTEAFF. The gene calls are TRBV7-9 and TRBJ1-1; the match to TRBD1 covers 9 bases. The V segment lost 3 bases and the J segment 1 base; nucleotides outside the gene matches: 0. The CDR3 extends over 14 amino acids. CDR1 and CDR2 from the germline V gene are SEHNR and FQNEAQ (reference sequence).

V gene TRBV5-1 combines with J gene TRBJ1-6, with 7 bases aligning to TRBD1. V was clipped by 0 bases and J by 7 bases; unmatched bases: 7. Germline values: CDR1 SGHRS, CDR2 YFSETQ. This CDR3 has 16 amino acids. DNA of the CDR3: TGCGCCAGCAGCTTGGAGGGGACAGATTTAAATTCACCCCTCCACTTT. It translates to CASSLEGTDLNSPLHF.

The rearrangement uses TRBV19 and TRBJ1-1; 7 bases are a match to TRBD1. This CDR3 has 13 amino acids. Germline V gene sequence: CDR1 LNHDA, CDR2 SQIVND (reference sequence). The junction had 5 bases not matched to a gene; V was cut back by 5 bases and J by 5 bases. The CDR3 protein is CASSPQGLTEAFF. CDR3 sequence (DNA): TGTGCCAGTAGTCCACAGGGGCTGACTGAAGCTTTCTTT.

The V gene is TRBV20-1, the J gene TRBJ2-7; 7 nucleotides agree with TRBD1. Germline V gives CDR1 DFQATT, CDR2 SNEGSKA (reference sequence). V trimming: 3 bases; J trimming: 4 bases; junction bases outside the gene matches: 6. CDR3 length equals 13 residues. In DNA form, the CDR3 reads TGCAGTGCTAGTCAACAGGGGACATACGAGCAGTACTTC. Its translation is CSASQQGTYEQYF.

In regard to this clone: At the DNA level, this CDR3 is encoded by other sequences in the same sample as well. The chain couples TRBV7-9 to TRBJ2-5; D unresolved. The CDR3 is made up of 14 amino acids. In germline, CDR1 is SEHNR, CDR2 FQNEAQ (reference sequence). V lost 1 base, J lost 3 bases, and 9 bases lay in between. CDR3 DNA sequence: TGTGCCAGCAGCTTAGGCGGAATAGAAGAGACCCAGTACTTC. Its protein product is CASSLGGIEETQYF.

This clone was counted a few times. This chain links TRBV5-1 with TRBJ1-1, with TRBD1 matching over 7 bases. This CDR3 has 14 amino acids. The trim removed 5 bases at V and 4 bases at J, leaving 8 bases unmatched. Germline V gives CDR1 SGHRS, CDR2 YFSETQ. The CDR3 bases are TGCGCCAGCAGACCAGACAGGGCGGGCACTGAAGCTTTCTTT. Translating it yields CASRPDRAGTEAFF.

V and J are TRBV5-1 and TRBJ1-1, with 7 bases identical to TRBD1. Germline CDR1 and CDR2: SGHRS and YFSETQ. The CDR3 extends over 15 amino acids. J gave up 2 bases and V 2 bases, and 6 bases lay outside the gene matches. CDR3 amino acids: CASSLYGQANTEAFF. CDR3 nucleotides: TGCGCCAGCAGCTTATACGGACAGGCAAACACTGAAGCTTTCTTT. The full variable domain, in which reference TRBV5-1 and TRBJ1-1 provide the parts outside the CDR3, is KAGVTQTPRYLIKTRGQQVTLSCSPISGHRSVSWYQQTPGQGLQFLFEYFSETQRNKGNFPGRFSGRQFSNSRSEMNVSTLELGDSALYLCASSLYGQANTEAFFGQGTRLTVV.

This chain connects TRBV28 to TRBJ1-1; D not certain. Trimming took off 8 bases at V and 5 bases at J, with 15 bases between the two ends. The CDR3 has 13 residues. Looked up from germline, CDR1 is MDHEN and CDR2 is SYDVKM. In nucleotides, the CDR3 is TGTGCCAGCCTCGAGAGGGTTTGGACTGAAGCTTTCTTT. This encodes CASLERVWTEAFF.

This chain uses TRBV4-1 with TRBJ1-5; the D gene is possibly TRBD1 (5 bases). The CDR3 is made up of 13 amino acids. Germline V gene lookup returns CDR1 MGHRA and CDR2 YSYEKL. V lost 8 bases and J lost 1, with 9 bases in between. CDR3 DNA sequence: TGCGCCAGCGGTCAGGGCAGCAATCAGCCCCAGCATTTT. This codes for CASGQGSNQPQHF.

This clone was recorded only once. The CDR3 sequence: CASTFKETQYF. The CDR3 region has the DNA TGTGCCAGCACCTTCAAAGAGACCCAGTACTTC. This chain links TRBV7-2 with TRBJ2-5; D gene unclear. The CDR3 has 11 amino acids. The ends were cut back, 7 bases at V and 3 bases at J, with 6 bases in the middle. Germline V lookup: CDR1 SGHTA, CDR2 FQGNSA.

As concerns this clone: Different DNA sequences within this sample yield the same CDR3. The gene calls are TRBV5-1 and TRBJ1-2, with 8 positions matching TRBD1. The CDR3 sequence is 13 residues long. The V gene's germline CDR1 is SGHRS and CDR2 YFSETQ. The ends lost 3 bases at V and 4 bases at J; junction bases unmatched: 2. This CDR3 is CASSSDRGYGYTF. Written as DNA, the CDR3 is TGCGCCAGCAGCTCCGACAGGGGCTATGGCTACACCTTC.

This chain connects TRBV6-1 to TRBJ1-2; TRBD1 aligns across 7 bases. The CDR3 loop spans 14 amino acids. With V trimmed by 2 bases and J by 4 bases, 4 bases remained unmatched. Germline CDR1 and CDR2: MNHNS and SASEGT. The CDR3 DNA reads TGTGCCAGCAGTGAAAGGGGGCAGCCCTATGGCTACACCTTC. Translation gives CASSERGQPYGYTF.

The chain employs TRBV5-6 and TRBJ1-2, with TRBD1 matching over 8 bases. The CDR3 length is 13 residues. The J segment lost 14 bases and the V segment lost 0 bases, leaving 9 bases of the junction unmatched. CDR1 and CDR2 from the germline V gene are SGHDT and YYEEEE. The CDR3 sequence is CASSLVVETGATF. CDR3 in DNA: TGTGCCAGCAGCTTGGTAGTTGAGACAGGGGCAACCTTC.

V and J are TRBV14 and TRBJ2-7; D is perhaps TRBD2 (5 bases). CDR1 and CDR2 from the germline V gene are SGHDN and FVKESK. Trimming cost V 1 base and J 7 bases, with 14 bases left between them. CDR3 length: 14 amino acids. CDR3 sequence: CASSQAPMRREQYF. CDR3 nucleotide sequence: TGTGCCAGCAGCCAAGCCCCTATGAGGAGGGAGCAGTACTTC.

The J gene is TRBJ2-5, the V gene TRBV24-1; D gene uncertain. V was trimmed by 7 bases and J by 2 bases, leaving 7 bases between them. Germline V gene lookup returns CDR1 KGHDR and CDR2 SFDVKD. The CDR3 has 12 amino acids. The CDR3 DNA reads as TGTGCCACCAGGAGCCAACAAGAGACCCAGTACTTC. Protein sequence: CATRSQQETQYF.

In its sample, this clone was seen once. The chain is built from TRBV19 and TRBJ2-2; 9 bases align to TRBD1. V shed 7 bases and J 6 bases; nucleotides not matched to a gene: 9. This CDR3 has 15 amino acids. CDR1 is LNHDA, CDR2 SQIVND, per germline (reference sequence). CDR3 sequence (DNA): TGTGCCAGTATCGCGGACAGGGGAAGATCCGGGGAGCTGTTTTTT. Protein: CASIADRGRSGELFF.

This chain uses TRBV14 with TRBJ2-2; D is perhaps TRBD2 (5 bases). CDR1 is SGHDN, CDR2 FVKESK, per germline. V lost 3 bases, J lost 5 bases, and 19 bases lay in between. The CDR3 is 17 residues long. CDR3: CASSQRTGQRRTGELFF. The CDR3 DNA follows: TGTGCCAGCAGCCAGAGGACCGGCCAAAGGAGGACCGGGGAGCTGTTTTTT.

The chain carries TRBV10-1 and TRBJ2-1; D is possibly TRBD2 (6 bases). Trimming stripped 0 bases from V and 7 bases from J, with 10 bases between. The V gene's germline CDR1 is WNHNN and CDR2 SYGVQD (reference sequence). This CDR3 is 14 amino acids long. The CDR3 is CASSESGLANEQFF. Written as DNA, the CDR3 is TGCGCCAGCAGTGAGTCAGGGCTAGCGAATGAGCAGTTCTTC.

This clone was recorded a few times. The rearrangement uses TRBV9 and TRBJ2-1; the D gene is possibly TRBD1 (6 bases). Germline CDR1 is SGDLS and CDR2 is YYNGEE. The V and J ends lost 4 bases and 6 bases respectively, with 11 bases between them. This CDR3 contains 13 residues. The CDR3 sequence: CASSRGGSNEQFF. The CDR3 coding sequence is TGTGCCAGCAGCAGAGGGGGTTCCAATGAGCAGTTCTTC.

In nucleotides, the CDR3 is TGTGCCAGCTCACAAAGCCAGGGTATCGATGGCTACACCTTC. Its protein product is CASSQSQGIDGYTF. This chain uses TRBV18 with TRBJ1-2; D is perhaps TRBD1 (5 bases). V lost 4 bases to trimming and J lost 6 bases, with 15 bases between them. Looked up from germline, CDR1 is KGHSH and CDR2 is LQKENI. The CDR3 is made up of 14 amino acids.

This clone showed up just a few times. The chain has TRBV24-1 and TRBJ2-2; maybe TRBD1 (5 bases). The CDR3 sequence is 14 residues long. The germline V gene has CDR1 KGHDR and CDR2 SFDVKD. V was trimmed by 7 bases and J by 4 bases, leaving 12 bases between them. The CDR3, as DNA: TGTGCCACCAGGGGGCTTAGGGGCACCGGGGAGCTGTTTTTT. Translated: CATRGLRGTGELFF.

The CDR3 reads CASSFGRGLSGANVLTF. The CDR3, as DNA: TGCGCCAGCAGCTTCGGGAGAGGGCTCTCTGGGGCCAACGTCCTGACTTTC. This chain joins TRBV5-1 and TRBJ2-6; possible D gene TRBD2, 6 bases. Trimming pared 2 bases from V and 0 bases from J, leaving 12 bases between. Germline V gene lookup returns CDR1 SGHRS and CDR2 YFSETQ. This CDR3 is built from 17 residues.

V usage is TRBV21-1 and J usage is TRBJ1-2; the table's D call, TRBD1, has no DNA check behind it. TRBV21-1 corresponds to a pseudogene. The CDR3 sequence is 18 residues long. CDR3 amino acids: CASSKGDQGRKLHYGYTF. The DNA for the CDR3 is TGTGCCAGCAGCAAAGGGGATCAGGGGCGAAAGCTACACTATGGCTACACCTTC.

The gene calls are TRBV19 and TRBJ2-7, with 7 bases identical to TRBD2. Germline CDR1 LNHDA, CDR2 SQIVND (reference sequence). The junction had 1 base not matched to a gene; V was cut back by 5 bases and J by 0 bases. The CDR3 has 13 residues. CDR3 sequence reads: CASSSGGSYEQYF. In DNA form, the CDR3 reads TGTGCCAGTAGTTCGGGAGGCTCCTACGAGCAGTACTTC.

The chain combines TRBV18 with TRBJ1-1; unclear D gene. There are 13 residues in the CDR3. The V gene's germline CDR1 is KGHSH and CDR2 LQKENI. V was cut by 2 bases and J by 1 base, with 5 bases left in between. CDR3 sequence: CASSPLENTEAFF. CDR3 DNA sequence: TGTGCCAGCTCACCATTAGAGAACACTGAAGCTTTCTTT. The variable domain in full, with the rest retrieved from reference TRBV18 and TRBJ1-1, is NAGVMQNPRHLVRRRGQEARLRCSPMKGHSHVYWYRQLPEEGLKFMVYLQKENIIDESGMPKERFSAEFPKEGPSILRIQQVVRGDSAAYFCASSPLENTEAFFGQGTRLTVV.